This T cell receptor (beta chain) derives from a study of graft-versus-host responses after intestinal transplantation. At the level of the study: Recipients had multivisceral, liver-intestinal, or isolated intestinal transplants. All recipients got anti-thymocyte globulin induction, then tacrolimus and steroids for 2 to 4 years.

Note on this clone: Its antigen is undetermined.

V lost 8 bases and J lost 4, with 11 bases in between. The CDR3 length is 12 residues. Germline CDR1 and CDR2: SNHLY and FYNNEI. Here immunoSEQ multiplex PCR was the method, and the copy in TCRdb shows in-frame clones only, minus some. This table has around 90,000 clones, more than 90% appearing once. Sequencing used unstimulated CD4+ T cells sorted from spleen or lymph node cells, obtained before intestinal transplant. The rearrangement links TRBV2 to TRBJ2-5, with D perhaps assigned TRBD1 or TRBD2 (5 bases each). The sequence was obtained from a human donor who received an intestinal transplant. CDR3 DNA: TGTGCCAGCGGGGGTCTCCCAGAGACCCAGTACTTC. Residues: CASGGLPETQYF.